This T cell receptor (beta chain) was observed in a study of cytomegalovirus exposure and HLA in healthy donors (dated by TCRdb to about 2017). For the wider study: The 500 to 700 repertoires of the first cohort and the approximately 110 validation repertoires were produced on the same platform, according to a later analysis. The aim of the study was to test whether cataloging public T cell receptors could identify signatures of past pathogen exposure. High-throughput TCR immunosequencing, statistical association of individual TCRs with disease status, and machine learning were combined to predict cytomegalovirus infection status. Along with the roughly 670-subject first cohort, a separate validation cohort of more than 90 different subjects was used. General conclusions and limits of the study: A later analysis lacked HLA typing for the validation cohort, so it scored co-occurrence in that cohort across all 110 or so repertoires. A few of the identified cytomegalovirus-associated TCR beta chains were confirmed in vitro to be specific for cytomegalovirus antigens. The study listed 150 to 200 TCR beta chains as associated with cytomegalovirus. Most TCR sequences were seen in very few donors, while some public TCRs were found in many individuals. According to the authors, the approach could potentially be generalized to other disease states and immunological phenotypes. In both the original and validation cohorts, the classifier was reported to diagnose cytomegalovirus status with high specificity and sensitivity. A later analysis found that TCRs clustered in the first cohort also tended to co-occur in the roughly 110 validation repertoires, with approximately 93% of cluster scores above 0.

The germline V gene (reference sequence) yields LNHDA for CDR1 and SQIVND for CDR2. Trimming takes 4 bases from V and 4 bases from J, and the germline ends sit 14 bases apart. The CDR3 spans 14 residues, from the cysteine through the phenylalanine. Only CDR3 DNA remains: 42 bases, in frame from the first base. The library was made by the immunoSEQ multiplex PCR assay. On the study's bioinformatics: To diagnose cytomegalovirus status from the catalog of TCR beta chain sequences, a statistical classification framework was built. In its TCRdb copy, this immuneACCESS table keeps in-frame sequences only and misses some clones. Where compared with another copy, unresolved V genes explain less than half of these, and the others have no known cause. V, J and clone size were drawn from that table, and D and trimming were deduced from the DNA. The sample yields 250,000 to 350,000 clones; just over 85% were counted once. Together, the top ten hold 0.75% to 0.85% of the sample.

A word on this clone: Its specific antigen is unknown. The sample holds no much larger clone one base away, and base qualities are not on file.

Separate from the roughly 660-subject first cohort, the validation cohort of 95 to 150 subjects was the group to which the donors belonged. Recombination connected TRBV19 to TRBJ2-7, with TRBD1 tentatively as D gene (6 bases match). The TCR comes from a woman younger than 35 in good health and CMV-seronegative. Sequenced input: PBMCs. The DNA is TGTGCCAGTAGTACCCCGGGACAAACTTACGAGCAGTACTTC. Translation gives CASSTPGQTYEQYF.